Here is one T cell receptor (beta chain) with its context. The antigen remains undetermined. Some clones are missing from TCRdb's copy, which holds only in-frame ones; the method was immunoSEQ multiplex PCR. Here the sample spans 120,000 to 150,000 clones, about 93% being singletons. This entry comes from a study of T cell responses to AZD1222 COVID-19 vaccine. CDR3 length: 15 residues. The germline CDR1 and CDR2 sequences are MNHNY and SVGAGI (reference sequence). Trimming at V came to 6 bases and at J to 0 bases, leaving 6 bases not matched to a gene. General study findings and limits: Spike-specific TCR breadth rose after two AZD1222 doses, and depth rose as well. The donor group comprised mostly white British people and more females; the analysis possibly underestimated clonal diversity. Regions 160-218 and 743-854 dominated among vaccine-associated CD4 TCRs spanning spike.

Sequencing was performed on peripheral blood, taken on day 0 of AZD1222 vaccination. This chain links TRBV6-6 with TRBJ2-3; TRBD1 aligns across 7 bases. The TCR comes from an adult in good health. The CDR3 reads CASSRQGTSTDTQYF. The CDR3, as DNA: TGTGCCAGCAGCAGACAGGGAACTAGCACAGATACGCAGTATTTT.